The entry that follows covers one TCR beta chain sequence. Antigen specificity is unknown. One end of the junction does not line up with germline, which may come from a read error. Germline-derived CDR1 and CDR2 are SGHTA and FQGTGA. The CDR3 length is 16 residues. This record comes from a study of blood T cells in healthy people across ages. Primed by a sample-barcoded 5' primer and a J-beta primer mix, a second PCR proceeded for roughly 7 to 12 cycles. Each CDR3 protein is one row after TCRdb ran MiXCR on the 5' RACE reads. The table lists approximately 940,000 distinct CDR3 sequences, about 48% of them singletons, with around an eighth in the top ten. Findings of the study overall: With unsorted PBMCs, a conclusive comparison of naive versus antigen-experienced cells was not possible.

Sequenced material: blood. The TCR comes from a man in his thirties or forties in good health. The V gene is TRBV7-3, the J gene TRBJ2-5; 10 positions match TRBD2. DNA for the CDR3: TGTGCCAGCAGCTTAGGTCTAGCGGGGGATCAAGAGCCCCAGTACTTC. This translates into CASSLGLAGDQEPQYF.